These 7 T cell receptor beta chains were all obtained from the same sample, sequenced in a study of blood T cell repertoires in COVID-19. Data came from immunoSEQ multiplex PCR; TCRdb stores just in-frame clones and leaves some out. Found here are roughly 300,000 clones, more than 70% of them singletons; the top ten hold roughly 1.3%. The material sequenced was peripheral blood. The source of these receptors is a woman aged 50 to 65 with acute or convalescent COVID-19.

The chain joins TRBV7-2 to TRBJ2-7, with 8 bases lining up with TRBD1. Per germline, CDR1 SGHTA and CDR2 FQGNSA. The CDR3 length is 15 residues. The V and J ends lost 4 bases and 3 bases, in that order; junction bases with no gene match: 8. The CDR3 region has the DNA TGTGCCAGCAGCTCCGCCGGGACAGGATACTACGAGCAGTACGTC. Its protein product is CASSSAGTGYYEQYV.

This clone was recorded only once. The CDR3 loop reads CASSQDIGATNEKLFF. The CDR3 bases are TGCGCCAGCAGCCAAGATATCGGGGCAACTAATGAAAAACTGTTTTTT. V and J are TRBV4-1 and TRBJ1-4; D is ambiguous. V was pared by 0 bases and J by 0 bases, with 8 bases between. The CDR3 is 16 amino acids. The V gene's germline CDR1 is MGHRA and CDR2 YSYEKL.

The V gene is TRBV27, the J gene TRBJ2-5; D is undetermined. This CDR3 has 13 amino acids. The germline gives CDR1 MNHEY, CDR2 SMNVEV (reference sequence). V was clipped by 2 bases and J by 1 base, with 5 bases between them. The CDR3 loop is CASSLLPQETQYF. The CDR3 DNA is TGTGCCAGCAGTTTACTTCCCCAAGAGACCCAGTACTTC.

CDR3: CASRDRGSVEVEQFF. Here the CDR3 DNA reads TGTGCCAGCAGGGACAGGGGATCTGTAGAAGTTGAGCAGTTCTTC. This chain joins TRBV2 and TRBJ2-1; 9 bases are a match to TRBD1. The V gene end was trimmed by 6 bases and the J gene end by 9 bases; junction bases not matched to a gene: 12. Germline V gene sequence: CDR1 SNHLY, CDR2 FYNNEI. This CDR3 contains 15 residues.

The chain is built from TRBV6-2 or TRBV6-3 and TRBJ2-1; D is perhaps TRBD1 (5 bases). The length of the CDR3 is 15 residues. Between the trimmed V and J ends, which lost 3 bases and 2 bases, there was a span of 11 bases. The germline gives CDR1 MNHEY, CDR2 SVGEGT. The CDR3 sequence: CASSYRSQAYNEQFF. The CDR3 DNA reads as TGTGCCAGCAGTTATAGGTCACAGGCCTACAATGAGCAGTTCTTC.

This chain connects TRBV7-2 to TRBJ1-6; TRBD1 aligns across 8 bases. The V and J ends lost 1 base and 9 bases, in that order; junction bases with no gene match: 8. Germline V gene sequence: CDR1 SGHTA, CDR2 FQGNSA. This CDR3 has 16 residues. The CDR3 bases are TGTGCCAGCAGCTTAGAAAGGACAGGGCAGGGTTCACCCCTCCACTTT. Its translation is CASSLERTGQGSPLHF.

The rearrangement links TRBV6-1 to TRBJ1-1; no clear D gene. Germline assignment: CDR1 MNHNS and CDR2 SASEGT. The CDR3 covers 14 residues. V was cut by 2 bases and J by 4 bases, with 11 bases left in between. The CDR3 coding sequence is TGTGCCAGCAGTGAACTAGGCCCGGGCACTGAAGCTTTCTTT. This sequence encodes CASSELGPGTEAFF.